Presented here are 21 T cell receptor beta chains from one specimen sequenced in a study of T-cell reconstitution after alpha-beta-depleted transplantation in children. Unique molecular identifiers tagged the TCRbeta library. One entry per CDR3 protein, called by TCRdb with MiXCR from the PCR reads. Among roughly 500,000 distinct CDR3 sequences listed, about 10% were seen once. The starting material was PBMCs, obtained before TCRalphabeta/CD19-depleted stem cell transplant. Receptor source: a child aged 2-15 years with inherited bone marrow failure, due to receive a stem cell transplant.

This clonotype was counted only a few times. The V call is TRBV12-3 or TRBV12-4, the J call TRBJ2-2; tentatively, D is TRBD2 (6 bases). This CDR3 has 15 residues. Trimming left V 6 bases short and J 6 bases short, with 17 bases between. CDR3 amino acids: CASSPPRIAAGELFF. The CDR3 nucleotides read TGTGCCAGCAGCCCCCCCAGGATAGCGGCCGGGGAGCTGTTTTTT.

The rearrangement links TRBV2 to TRBJ2-3, with D maybe TRBD1 (6 bases). CDR3 length: 14 residues. V was clipped by 4 bases and J by 5 bases, with 13 bases between them. Germline assignment: CDR1 SNHLY and CDR2 FYNNEI. CDR3 nucleotide sequence: TGTGCCAGCAGTGTTGAGGGGGTCGGAGATACGCAGTATTTT. Translated: CASSVEGVGDTQYF.

This clonotype was counted many times. The V and J genes are TRBV11-2 and TRBJ2-1; D gene ambiguous. V was cut by 1 base and J by 1 base, with 14 bases left in between. Germline CDR1 and CDR2: SGHAT and FQNNGV. The length of the CDR3 is 17 residues. The CDR3 is CASSLGRYEISYNEQFF. The CDR3 DNA follows: TGTGCCAGCAGCTTAGGGCGATATGAGATATCCTACAATGAGCAGTTCTTC.

This clonotype was recorded many times. The chain combines TRBV5-1 with TRBJ2-3; 7 positions match TRBD1. CDR3 length equals 15 residues. V trimming: 3 bases; J trimming: 6 bases; junction bases outside the gene matches: 10. CDR1 is SGHRS and CDR2 is YFSETQ in the germline V gene. CDR3 sequence reads: CASSYGTVIGDTQYF. CDR3 nucleotide sequence: TGCGCCAGCAGCTACGGGACAGTCATAGGGGATACGCAGTATTTT.

This clonotype was recorded many times. V usage is TRBV4-1 and J usage is TRBJ2-6; D gene unclear. The V and J ends lost 5 bases and 0 bases respectively, with 8 bases between them. Germline V gives CDR1 MGHRA, CDR2 YSYEKL. The CDR3 consists of 15 residues. As DNA, the CDR3 is TGCGCCAGCAGCAACCGTCGCTCTGGGGCCAACGTCCTGACTTTC. It yields the protein CASSNRRSGANVLTF.

This clonotype showed up many times. The chain has TRBV7-2 and TRBJ1-2; D may be TRBD1 (5 bases). The CDR3 is 16 residues long. The V gene lost 0 bases and the J gene lost 2 bases, with 13 bases spanning the gap. Germline values: CDR1 SGHTA, CDR2 FQGNSA. CDR3 loop: CASSLAGTDGNYGYTF. The CDR3 DNA reads TGTGCCAGCAGCTTAGCGGGGACGGATGGGAACTATGGCTACACCTTC.

The CDR3 reads CASRDNRGLFSNTEAFF. CDR3 nucleotide sequence: TGTGCCAGCAGGGACAACAGGGGGCTGTTTTCAAACACTGAAGCTTTCTTT. The gene calls are TRBV6-1 and TRBJ1-1; 9 positions agree with TRBD1. Germline V gives CDR1 MNHNS, CDR2 SASEGT. The junction had 13 bases not matched to a gene; V was cut back by 6 bases and J by 2 bases. The CDR3 has 17 amino acids.

This clonotype showed up many times. The CDR3 nucleotides read TGCGCCAGCAGCTGGGACAGCACCCTTCCCTACGAGCAGTACTTC. Its protein product is CASSWDSTLPYEQYF. V and J are TRBV5-1 and TRBJ2-7, with 7 bases matching TRBD1. The ends lost 3 bases at V and 2 bases at J; junction bases unmatched: 8. The CDR3 sequence is 15 residues long. CDR1 and CDR2 (germline): SGHRS, YFSETQ.

There are many counts of this clonotype. V is TRBV27 and J is TRBJ1-5, with D unresolved. V was cut by 6 bases and J by 5 bases, with 11 bases left in between. Looked up from germline, CDR1 is MNHEY and CDR2 is SMNVEV (reference sequence). This CDR3 is 13 amino acids long. DNA of the CDR3: TGTGCCAGCAGCTATAGGGAAGATCAGCCCCAGCATTTT. Translation gives CASSYREDQPQHF.

Many counts were recorded for this clonotype. This chain connects TRBV28 to TRBJ1-2, with D unclear. Trimming removed 6 bases at V and 7 bases at J, with 21 bases between. The CDR3 has 15 residues. Germline V gene lookup returns CDR1 MDHEN and CDR2 SYDVKM. CDR3 in amino acids: CASSSNAEQLGGYTF. The CDR3 DNA is TGTGCCAGCAGCTCAAATGCCGAGCAATTGGGTGGCTACACCTTC.

V usage is TRBV4-2 and J usage is TRBJ2-7; 8 bases are a match to TRBD2. CDR3 size: 15 residues. CDR1 and CDR2 from the germline V gene are LGHNA and YNFKEQ. V lost 0 bases, J lost 5 bases, and 6 bases stayed unmatched. In DNA, the CDR3 is TGTGCCAGCAGCCAAGAGTGGCGGACTAGCAACGAGCAGTACTTC. Protein sequence: CASSQEWRTSNEQYF.

This chain links TRBV3-1 with TRBJ1-1; D perhaps matches TRBD1 (5 bases). The V end was cut by 1 base, the J end by 6 bases, with 12 bases between. There are 14 residues in the CDR3. Germline CDR1 LGHDT, CDR2 YNNKEL (reference sequence). The CDR3 here is CASSQGWGGSEAFF. DNA of the CDR3: TGTGCCAGCAGCCAAGGGTGGGGCGGGTCTGAAGCTTTCTTT. The complete variable domain, with remaining parts taken from reference TRBV3-1 and TRBJ1-1, reads DTAVSQTPKYLVTQMGNDKSIKCEQNLGHDTMYWYKQDSKKFLKIMFSYNNKELIINETVPNRFSPKSPDKAHLNLHINSLELGDSAVYFCASSQGWGGSEAFFGQGTRLTVV.

Comment on this clonotype: Mismatch with germline at one junction end may stem from a read error. V and J are TRBV2 and TRBJ1-5; TRBD1 might be the D (5 bases). Germline CDR1 and CDR2: SNHLY and FYNNEI. The CDR3 totals 14 residues. CDR3 nucleotides: TGTGACAGCAGTGAAAACGGGGCAAGTCAGCCCCAGCATTTT. This encodes CDSSENGASQPQHF. The entire variable domain, with the rest obtained from reference TRBV2 and TRBJ1-5, is as follows: EPEVTQTPSHQVTQMGQEVILRCVPISNHLYFYWYRQILGQKVEFLVSFYNNEISEKSEIFDDQFSVERPDGSNFTLKIRSTKLEDSAMYFCDSSENGASQPQHFGDGTRLSIL.

This clonotype was counted at least ten times. This sequence joins TRBV29-1 and TRBJ2-7, with 10 bases lining up with TRBD1. Germline assignment: CDR1 SQVTM and CDR2 ANQGSEA. The CDR3 contains 15 residues. V lost 4 bases, J lost 4 bases, and 10 bases stayed unmatched. The CDR3 coding sequence is TGCAGCGTTGGGACCCCGGGACAGGGGCAATACGAGCAGTACTTC. It encodes CSVGTPGQGQYEQYF.

The genes are TRBV5-4 and TRBJ2-3, with 9 bases identical to TRBD2. Germline V CDR1 and CDR2: SGHNT, YYREEE (reference sequence). V gave up 1 base and J gave up 8 bases; unmatched junction bases: 5. There are 14 residues in the CDR3. For the CDR3, the DNA is TGTGCCAGCAGCTTGCCTAGCGGGAATGTTACGCAGTATTTT. It specifies CASSLPSGNVTQYF.

This clonotype was seen a handful of times. The chain carries TRBV5-5 and TRBJ2-2; D is uncertain. The germline V and J ends were trimmed by 0 bases and 4 bases, with 10 bases remaining between them. From germline, CDR1 is SGHKS and CDR2 YYEKEE (reference sequence). The CDR3 totals 15 residues. This chain's CDR3 is CASSLVYGVTGELFF. The CDR3 region has the DNA TGTGCCAGCAGCTTGGTCTATGGAGTCACCGGGGAGCTGTTTTTT.

This clonotype came up many times. The chain is built from TRBV25-1 and TRBJ2-7; possibly TRBD2 for D (5 bases). The CDR3 totals 13 residues. Germline values: CDR1 MGHDK, CDR2 SYGVNS. V dropped 6 bases and J dropped 12 bases, with 21 bases sitting between them. The CDR3 region is CASRGLSHTLPYF. In DNA, the CDR3 is TGTGCCAGCAGAGGACTGTCTCACACCCTCCCGTACTTC.

This clonotype came up many times. This chain links TRBV12-3 or TRBV12-4 with TRBJ1-2; possibly TRBD1 for D (5 bases). CDR3 length: 13 residues. The ends were cut back, 3 bases at V and 4 bases at J, with 9 bases in the middle. CDR3 nucleotide sequence: TGTGCCAGCAGTTTTGGGGACCTCTATGGCTACACCTTC. As protein: CASSFGDLYGYTF.

This clonotype was seen more than once but under ten times. The V gene is TRBV6-2 or TRBV6-3, the J gene TRBJ2-1; possibly TRBD2 for D (5 bases). CDR1 is MNHEY and CDR2 is SVGEGT in the germline V gene. This CDR3 has 11 amino acids. V was pared by 3 bases and J by 9 bases, with 6 bases between. The CDR3 region is CASSYSVEQFF. DNA for the CDR3: TGTGCCAGCAGTTATAGCGTTGAGCAGTTCTTC.

This clonotype was seen ten or more times. The chain couples TRBV27 to TRBJ2-1; D uncertain. Trimming took 4 bases from V and 11 from J, leaving 9 bases between them. The CDR3 extends over 11 amino acids. Germline V gene data show CDR1 as MNHEY and CDR2 as SMNVEV (reference sequence). CDR3 sequence: CASSSGGQQFF. DNA for the CDR3: TGTGCCAGCAGTTCGGGCGGACAGCAGTTCTTC.

This clonotype was seen many times. The rearrangement uses TRBV20-1 and TRBJ2-1; 12 nucleotides align to TRBD2. The length of the CDR3 is 15 residues. Trimming removed 4 bases from V and 4 bases from J; junction bases left unmatched: 5. Germline loops: CDR1 DFQATT, CDR2 SNEGSKA (reference sequence). The CDR3 loop is CSATGLAGMYNEQFF. The CDR3 DNA sequence: TGCAGTGCTACTGGACTAGCGGGAATGTACAATGAGCAGTTCTTC.